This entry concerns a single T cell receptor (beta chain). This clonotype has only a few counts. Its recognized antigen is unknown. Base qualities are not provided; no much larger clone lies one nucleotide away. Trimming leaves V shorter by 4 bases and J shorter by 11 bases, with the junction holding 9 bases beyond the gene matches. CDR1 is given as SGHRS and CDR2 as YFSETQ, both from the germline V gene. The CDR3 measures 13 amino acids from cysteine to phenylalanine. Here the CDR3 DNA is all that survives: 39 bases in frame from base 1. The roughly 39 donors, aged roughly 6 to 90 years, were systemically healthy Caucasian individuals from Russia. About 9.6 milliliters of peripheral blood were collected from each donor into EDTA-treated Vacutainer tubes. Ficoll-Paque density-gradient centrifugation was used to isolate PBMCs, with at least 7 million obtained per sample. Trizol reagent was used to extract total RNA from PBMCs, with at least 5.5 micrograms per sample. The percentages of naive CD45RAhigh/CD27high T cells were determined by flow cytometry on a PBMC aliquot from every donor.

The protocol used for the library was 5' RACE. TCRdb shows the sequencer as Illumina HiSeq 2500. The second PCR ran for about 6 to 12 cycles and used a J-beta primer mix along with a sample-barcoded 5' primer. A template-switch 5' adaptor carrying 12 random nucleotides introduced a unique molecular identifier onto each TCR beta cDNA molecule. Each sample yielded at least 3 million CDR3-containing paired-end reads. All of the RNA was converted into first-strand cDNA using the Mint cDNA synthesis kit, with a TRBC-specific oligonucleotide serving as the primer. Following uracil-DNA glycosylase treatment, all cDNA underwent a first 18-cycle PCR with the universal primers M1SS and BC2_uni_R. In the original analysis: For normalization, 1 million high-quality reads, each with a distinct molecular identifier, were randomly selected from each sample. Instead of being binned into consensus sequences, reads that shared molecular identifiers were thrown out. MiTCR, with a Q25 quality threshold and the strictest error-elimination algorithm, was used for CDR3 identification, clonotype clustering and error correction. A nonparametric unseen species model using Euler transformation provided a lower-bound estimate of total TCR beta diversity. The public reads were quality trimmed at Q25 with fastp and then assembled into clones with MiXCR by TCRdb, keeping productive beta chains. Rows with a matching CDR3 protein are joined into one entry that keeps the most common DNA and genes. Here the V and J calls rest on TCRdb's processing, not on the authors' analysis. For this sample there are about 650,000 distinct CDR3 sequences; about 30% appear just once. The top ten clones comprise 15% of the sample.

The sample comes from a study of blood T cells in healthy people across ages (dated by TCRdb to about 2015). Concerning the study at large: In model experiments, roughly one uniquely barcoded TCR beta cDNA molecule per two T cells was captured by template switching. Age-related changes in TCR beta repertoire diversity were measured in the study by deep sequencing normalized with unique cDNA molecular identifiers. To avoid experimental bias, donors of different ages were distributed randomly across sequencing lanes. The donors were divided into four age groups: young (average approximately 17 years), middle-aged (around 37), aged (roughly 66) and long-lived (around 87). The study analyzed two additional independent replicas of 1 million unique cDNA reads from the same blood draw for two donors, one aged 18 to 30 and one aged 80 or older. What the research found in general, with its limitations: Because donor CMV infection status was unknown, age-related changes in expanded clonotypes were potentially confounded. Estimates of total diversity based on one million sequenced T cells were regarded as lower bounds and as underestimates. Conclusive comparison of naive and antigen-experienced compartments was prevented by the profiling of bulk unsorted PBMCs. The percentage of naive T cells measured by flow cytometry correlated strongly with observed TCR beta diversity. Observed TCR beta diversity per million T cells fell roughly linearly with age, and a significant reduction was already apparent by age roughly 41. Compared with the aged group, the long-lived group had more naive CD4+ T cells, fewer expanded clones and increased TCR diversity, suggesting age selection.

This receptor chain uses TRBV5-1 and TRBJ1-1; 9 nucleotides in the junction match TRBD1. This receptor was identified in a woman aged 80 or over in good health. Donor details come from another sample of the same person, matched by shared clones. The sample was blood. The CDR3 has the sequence CASSQGTGPSAFF. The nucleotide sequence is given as TGCGCCAGCAGCCAAGGGACAGGGCCCTCGGCTTTCTTT. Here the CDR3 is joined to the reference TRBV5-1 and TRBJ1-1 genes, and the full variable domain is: KAGVTQTPRYLIKTRGQQVTLSCSPISGHRSVSWYQQTPGQGLQFLFEYFSETQRNKGNFPGRFSGRQFSNSRSEMNVSTLELGDSALYLCASSQGTGPSAFFGQGTRLTVV.